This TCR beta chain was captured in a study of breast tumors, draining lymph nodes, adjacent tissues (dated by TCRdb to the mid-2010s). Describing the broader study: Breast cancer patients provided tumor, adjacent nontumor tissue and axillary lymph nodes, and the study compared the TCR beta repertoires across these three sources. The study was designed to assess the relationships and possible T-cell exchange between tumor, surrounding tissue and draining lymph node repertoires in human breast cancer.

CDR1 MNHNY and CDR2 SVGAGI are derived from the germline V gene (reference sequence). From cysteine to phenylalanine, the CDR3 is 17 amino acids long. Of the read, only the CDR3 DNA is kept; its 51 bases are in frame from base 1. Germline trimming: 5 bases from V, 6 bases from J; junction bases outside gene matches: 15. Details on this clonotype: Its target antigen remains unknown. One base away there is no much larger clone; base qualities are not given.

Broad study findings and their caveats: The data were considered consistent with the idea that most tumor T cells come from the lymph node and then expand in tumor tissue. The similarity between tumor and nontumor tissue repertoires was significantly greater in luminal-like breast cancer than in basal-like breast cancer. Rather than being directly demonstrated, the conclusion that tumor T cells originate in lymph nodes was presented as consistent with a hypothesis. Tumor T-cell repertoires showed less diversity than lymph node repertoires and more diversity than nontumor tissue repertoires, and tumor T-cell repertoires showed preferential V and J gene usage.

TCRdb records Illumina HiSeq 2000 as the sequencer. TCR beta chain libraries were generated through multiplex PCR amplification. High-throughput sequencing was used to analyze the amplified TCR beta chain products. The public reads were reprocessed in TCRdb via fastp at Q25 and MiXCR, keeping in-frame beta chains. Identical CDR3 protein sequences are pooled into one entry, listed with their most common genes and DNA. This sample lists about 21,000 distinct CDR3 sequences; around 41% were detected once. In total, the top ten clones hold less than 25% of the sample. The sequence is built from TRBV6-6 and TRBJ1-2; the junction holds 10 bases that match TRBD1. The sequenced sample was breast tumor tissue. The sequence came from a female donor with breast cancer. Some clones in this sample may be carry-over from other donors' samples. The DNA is TGTGCCAGCAGTCTCCGACAGGGGGCAAATTTCGGGGATGGCTACACCTTC. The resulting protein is CASSLRQGANFGDGYTF.